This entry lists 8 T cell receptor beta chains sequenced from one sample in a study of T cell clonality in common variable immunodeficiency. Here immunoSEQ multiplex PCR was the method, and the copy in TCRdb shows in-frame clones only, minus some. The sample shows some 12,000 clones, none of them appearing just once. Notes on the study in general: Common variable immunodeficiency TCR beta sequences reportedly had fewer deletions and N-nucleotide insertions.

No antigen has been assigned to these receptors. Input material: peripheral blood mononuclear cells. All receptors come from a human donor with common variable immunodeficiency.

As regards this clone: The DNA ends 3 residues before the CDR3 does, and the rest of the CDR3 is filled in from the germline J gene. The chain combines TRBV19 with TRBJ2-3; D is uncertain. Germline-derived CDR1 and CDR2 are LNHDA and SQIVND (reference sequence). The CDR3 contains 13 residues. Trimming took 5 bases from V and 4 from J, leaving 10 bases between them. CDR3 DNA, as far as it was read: TGTGCCAGTAGTCTCGCCCCGGCAGATACG. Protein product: CASSLAPADT. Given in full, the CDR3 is CASSLAPADTQYF.

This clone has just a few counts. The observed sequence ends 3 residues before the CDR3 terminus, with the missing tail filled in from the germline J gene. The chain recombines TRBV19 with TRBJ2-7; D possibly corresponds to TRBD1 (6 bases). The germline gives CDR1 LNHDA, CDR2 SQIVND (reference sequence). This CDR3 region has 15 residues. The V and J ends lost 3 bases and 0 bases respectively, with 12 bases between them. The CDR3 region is CASSITGLSSYEQYF. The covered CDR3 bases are TGTGCCAGTAGTATTACAGGGTTGTCCTCCTACGAG.

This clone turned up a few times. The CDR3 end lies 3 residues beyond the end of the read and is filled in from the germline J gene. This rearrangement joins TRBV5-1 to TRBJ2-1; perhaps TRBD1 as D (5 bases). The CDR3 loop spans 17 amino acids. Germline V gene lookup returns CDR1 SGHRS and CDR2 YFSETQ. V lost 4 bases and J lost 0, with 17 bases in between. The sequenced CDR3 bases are TGCGCCAGCAGCAGGCTTTTCTCAGGGATCTCCTACAATGAG. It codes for CASSRLFSGISYNE. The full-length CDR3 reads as CASSRLFSGISYNEQFF.

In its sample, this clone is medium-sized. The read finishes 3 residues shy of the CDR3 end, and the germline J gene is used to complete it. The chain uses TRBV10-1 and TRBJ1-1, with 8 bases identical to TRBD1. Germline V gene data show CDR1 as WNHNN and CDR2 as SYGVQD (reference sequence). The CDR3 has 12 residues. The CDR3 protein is CASSEAGGEAFF. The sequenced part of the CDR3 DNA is TGCGCCAGCAGTGAGGCAGGGGGCGAA.

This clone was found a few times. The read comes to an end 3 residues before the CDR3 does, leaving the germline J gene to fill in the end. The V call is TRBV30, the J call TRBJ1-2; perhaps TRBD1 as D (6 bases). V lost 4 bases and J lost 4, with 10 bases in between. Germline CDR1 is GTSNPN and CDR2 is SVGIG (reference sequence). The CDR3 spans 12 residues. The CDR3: CAWKTGIYGYTF. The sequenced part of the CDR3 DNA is TGTGCCTGGAAAACAGGGATCTATGGC.

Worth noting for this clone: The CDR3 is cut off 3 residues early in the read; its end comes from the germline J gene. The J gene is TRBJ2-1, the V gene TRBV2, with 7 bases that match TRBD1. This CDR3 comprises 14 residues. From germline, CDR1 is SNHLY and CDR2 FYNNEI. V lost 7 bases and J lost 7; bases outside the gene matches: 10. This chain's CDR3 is CASMGAGGTNEQFF. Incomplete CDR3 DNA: TGTGCCAGCATGGGGGCAGGGGGAACGAATGAG.

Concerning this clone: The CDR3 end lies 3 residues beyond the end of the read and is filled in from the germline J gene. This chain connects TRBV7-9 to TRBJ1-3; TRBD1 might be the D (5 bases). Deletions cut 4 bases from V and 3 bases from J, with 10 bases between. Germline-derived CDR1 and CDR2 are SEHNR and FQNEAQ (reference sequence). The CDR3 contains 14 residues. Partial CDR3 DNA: TGTGCCAGCAGCTCTTCAGGGAGTGGAAACACC. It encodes CASSSSGSGNT. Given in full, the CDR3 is CASSSSGSGNTIYF.

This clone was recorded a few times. The CDR3 is CASSMEGWGGKTDTQYF. The sequenced part of the CDR3 DNA is TGTGCCAGTAGTATGGAGGGTTGGGGGGGTAAAACAGATACG. The V gene is TRBV19, the J gene TRBJ2-3, with 7 positions matching TRBD2. The CDR3 end falls 3 residues outside the read, so it is completed with the germline J gene. V was clipped by 3 bases and J by 3 bases; unmatched bases: 12. Germline V gene sequence: CDR1 LNHDA, CDR2 SQIVND (reference sequence). CDR3 length: 17 residues.